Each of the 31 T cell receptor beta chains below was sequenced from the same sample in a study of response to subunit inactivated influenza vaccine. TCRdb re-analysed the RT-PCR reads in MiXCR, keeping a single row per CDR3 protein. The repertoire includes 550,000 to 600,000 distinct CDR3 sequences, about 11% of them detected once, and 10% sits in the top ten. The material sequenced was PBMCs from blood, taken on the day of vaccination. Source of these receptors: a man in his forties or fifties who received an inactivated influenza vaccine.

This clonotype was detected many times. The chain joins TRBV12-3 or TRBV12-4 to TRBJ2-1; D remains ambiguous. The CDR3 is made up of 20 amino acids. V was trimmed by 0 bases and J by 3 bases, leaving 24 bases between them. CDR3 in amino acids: CASSLARVGIAALHYNEQFF. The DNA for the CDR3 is TGTGCCAGCAGTTTAGCCCGGGTGGGGATAGCTGCCCTACACTACAATGAGCAGTTCTTC.

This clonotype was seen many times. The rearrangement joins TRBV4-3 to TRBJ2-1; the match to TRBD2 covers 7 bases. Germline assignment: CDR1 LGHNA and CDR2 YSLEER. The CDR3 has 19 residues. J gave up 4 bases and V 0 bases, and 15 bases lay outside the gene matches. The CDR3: CASSQDLTSSGTNYNEQFF. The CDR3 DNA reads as TGCGCCAGCAGCCAAGATCTTACGTCTAGCGGAACAAATTACAATGAGCAGTTCTTC.

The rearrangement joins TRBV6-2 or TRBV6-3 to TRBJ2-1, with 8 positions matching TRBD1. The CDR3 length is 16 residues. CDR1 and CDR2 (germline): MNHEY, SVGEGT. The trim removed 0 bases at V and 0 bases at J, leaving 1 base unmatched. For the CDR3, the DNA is TGTGCCAGCAGTTACTCGGACAGGGTCTCCTACAATGAGCAGTTCTTC. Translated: CASSYSDRVSYNEQFF.

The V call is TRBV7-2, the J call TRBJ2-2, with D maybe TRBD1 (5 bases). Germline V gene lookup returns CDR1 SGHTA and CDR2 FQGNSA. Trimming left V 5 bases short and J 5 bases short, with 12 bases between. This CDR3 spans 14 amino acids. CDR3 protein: CASSPMGRTGELFF. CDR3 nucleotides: TGTGCCAGCAGCCCCATGGGGCGGACCGGGGAGCTGTTTTTT.

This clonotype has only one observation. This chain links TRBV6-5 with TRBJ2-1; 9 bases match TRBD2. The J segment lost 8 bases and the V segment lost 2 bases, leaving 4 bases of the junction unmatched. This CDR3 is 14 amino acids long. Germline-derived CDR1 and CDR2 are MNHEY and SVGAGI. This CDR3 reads CASSYGSGSYEQFF. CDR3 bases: TGTGCCAGCAGTTACGGTAGCGGGAGCTATGAGCAGTTCTTC.

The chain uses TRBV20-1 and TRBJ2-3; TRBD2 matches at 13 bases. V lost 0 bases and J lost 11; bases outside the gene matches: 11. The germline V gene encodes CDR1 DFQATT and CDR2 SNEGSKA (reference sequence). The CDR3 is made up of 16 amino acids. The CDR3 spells CSARDYRTSGSNGQYF. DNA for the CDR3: TGCAGTGCTAGAGACTACCGGACTAGCGGGAGTAATGGGCAGTATTTT.

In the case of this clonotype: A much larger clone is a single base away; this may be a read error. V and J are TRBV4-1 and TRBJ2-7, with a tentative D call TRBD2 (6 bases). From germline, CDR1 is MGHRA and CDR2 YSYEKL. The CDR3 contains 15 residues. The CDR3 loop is CARSQEAGRSSEQYF. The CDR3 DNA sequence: TGCGCCAGGAGCCAAGAGGCAGGGAGGTCTTCCGAGCAGTACTTC.

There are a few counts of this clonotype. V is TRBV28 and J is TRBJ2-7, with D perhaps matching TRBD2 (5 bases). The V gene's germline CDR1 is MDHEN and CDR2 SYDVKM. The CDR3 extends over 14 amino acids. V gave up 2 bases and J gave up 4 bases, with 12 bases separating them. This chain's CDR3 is CASSLGGSIYEQYF. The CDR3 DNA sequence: TGTGCCAGCAGTTTAGGTGGGAGTATTTACGAGCAGTACTTC. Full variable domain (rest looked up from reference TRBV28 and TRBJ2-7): DVKVTQSSRYLVKRTGEKVFLECVQDMDHENMFWYRQDPGLGLRLIYFSYDVKMKEKGDIPEGYSVSREKKERFSLILESASTNQTSMYLCASSLGGSIYEQYFGPGTRLTVT.

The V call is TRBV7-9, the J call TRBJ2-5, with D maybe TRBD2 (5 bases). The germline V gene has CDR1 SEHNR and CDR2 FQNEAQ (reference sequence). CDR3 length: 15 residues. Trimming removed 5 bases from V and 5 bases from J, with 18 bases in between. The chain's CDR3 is CASSQPTGVLETQYF. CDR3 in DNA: TGTGCCAGCAGCCAGCCGACCGGGGTTCTGGAGACCCAGTACTTC.

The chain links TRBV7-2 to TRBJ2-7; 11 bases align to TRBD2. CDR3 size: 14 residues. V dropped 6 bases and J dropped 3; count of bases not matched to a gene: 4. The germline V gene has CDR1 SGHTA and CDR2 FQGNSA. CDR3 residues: CASRPTSGVYEQYF. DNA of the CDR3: TGTGCCAGCAGACCGACTAGCGGGGTCTACGAGCAGTACTTC.

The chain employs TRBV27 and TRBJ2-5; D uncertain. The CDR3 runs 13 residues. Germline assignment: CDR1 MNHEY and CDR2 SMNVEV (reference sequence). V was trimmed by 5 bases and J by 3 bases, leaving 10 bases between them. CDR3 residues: CASSRWEEETQYF. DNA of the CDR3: TGTGCCAGCAGTCGTTGGGAAGAAGAGACCCAGTACTTC.

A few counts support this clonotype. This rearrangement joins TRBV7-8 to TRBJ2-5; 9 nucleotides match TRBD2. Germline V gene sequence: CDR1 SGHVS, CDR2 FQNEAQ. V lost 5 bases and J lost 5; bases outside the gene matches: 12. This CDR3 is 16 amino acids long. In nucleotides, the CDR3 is TGTGCCAGCAGCCAGAAAGGCGGGAGGGCCTTGGAGACCCAGTACTTC. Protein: CASSQKGGRALETQYF.

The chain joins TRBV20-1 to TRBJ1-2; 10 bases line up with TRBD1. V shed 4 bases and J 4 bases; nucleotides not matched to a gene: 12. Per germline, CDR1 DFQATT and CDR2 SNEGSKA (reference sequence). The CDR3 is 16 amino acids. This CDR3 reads CSAINFRDRGPYGYTF. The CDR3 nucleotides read TGCAGTGCTATCAACTTCCGGGACAGGGGACCCTATGGCTACACCTTC.

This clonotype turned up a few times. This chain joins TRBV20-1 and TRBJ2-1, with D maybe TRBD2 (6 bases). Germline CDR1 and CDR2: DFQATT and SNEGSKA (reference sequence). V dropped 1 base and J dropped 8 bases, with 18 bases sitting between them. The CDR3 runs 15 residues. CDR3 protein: CSARGGNSGGDEQFF. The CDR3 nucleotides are TGCAGTGCTAGAGGCGGGAACAGCGGTGGGGATGAGCAGTTCTTC.

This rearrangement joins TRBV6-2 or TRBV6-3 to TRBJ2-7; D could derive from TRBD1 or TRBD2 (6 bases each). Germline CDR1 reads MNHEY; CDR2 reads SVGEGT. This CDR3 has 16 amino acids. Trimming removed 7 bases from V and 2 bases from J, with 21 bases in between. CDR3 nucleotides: TGTGCCAGCAAAACTGCTAATCGGGGGCGCGCCTACGAGCAGTACTTC. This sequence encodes CASKTANRGRAYEQYF.

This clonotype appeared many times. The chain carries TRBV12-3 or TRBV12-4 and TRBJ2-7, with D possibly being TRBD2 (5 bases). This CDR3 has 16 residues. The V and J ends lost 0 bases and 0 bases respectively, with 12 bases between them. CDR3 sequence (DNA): TGTGCCAGCAGTTTAGCCCCAGCGGATAGCTCCTACGAGCAGTACTTC. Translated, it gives CASSLAPADSSYEQYF.

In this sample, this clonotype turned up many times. The CDR3 DNA follows: TGTGCCAGCAGCCCCACGCGACGGACAAGGGGCGGCCAAGAGACCCAGTACTTC. Its translation: CASSPTRRTRGGQETQYF. The V and J genes are TRBV7-8 and TRBJ2-5, with a weak D call TRBD1 (5 bases). This CDR3 is built from 18 residues. Germline lookup yields CDR1 SGHVS and CDR2 FQNEAQ. Between the trimmed V and J ends, which lost 5 bases and 1 base, there was a span of 23 bases.

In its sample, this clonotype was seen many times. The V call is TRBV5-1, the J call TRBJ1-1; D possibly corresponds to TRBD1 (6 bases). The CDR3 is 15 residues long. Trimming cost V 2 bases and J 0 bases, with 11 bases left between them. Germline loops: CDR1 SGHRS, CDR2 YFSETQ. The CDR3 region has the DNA TGCGCCAGCAGCTTTGGGCAGGGGATGAACACTGAAGCTTTCTTT. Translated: CASSFGQGMNTEAFF.

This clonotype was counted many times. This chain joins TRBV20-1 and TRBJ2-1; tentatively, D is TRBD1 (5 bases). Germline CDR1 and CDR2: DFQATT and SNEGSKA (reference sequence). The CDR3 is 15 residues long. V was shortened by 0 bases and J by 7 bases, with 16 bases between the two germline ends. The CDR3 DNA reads TGCAGTGCTAGAGATCTCACCCTGGGGCCGAATGAGCAGTTCTTC. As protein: CSARDLTLGPNEQFF.

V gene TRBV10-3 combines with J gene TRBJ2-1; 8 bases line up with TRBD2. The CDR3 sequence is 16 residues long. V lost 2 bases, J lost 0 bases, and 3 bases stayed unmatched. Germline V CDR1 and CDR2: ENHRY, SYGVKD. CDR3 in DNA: TGTGCCATCAGTGAGAGCGGGGGAGGCTCCTACAATGAGCAGTTCTTC. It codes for CAISESGGGSYNEQFF.

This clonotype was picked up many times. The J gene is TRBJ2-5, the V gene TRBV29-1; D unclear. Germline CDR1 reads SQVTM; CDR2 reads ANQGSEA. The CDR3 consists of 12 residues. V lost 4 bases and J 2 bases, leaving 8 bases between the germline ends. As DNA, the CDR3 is TGCAGCGTTGGAGCTAGGCAAGAGACCCAGTACTTC. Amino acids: CSVGARQETQYF.

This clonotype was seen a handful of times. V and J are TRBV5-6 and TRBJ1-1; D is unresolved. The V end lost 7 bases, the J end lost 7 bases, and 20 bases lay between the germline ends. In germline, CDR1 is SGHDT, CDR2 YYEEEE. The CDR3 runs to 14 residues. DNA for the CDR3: TGTGCCAGCTTCAGCCCCGGGAGACAACTTGAAGCTTTCTTT. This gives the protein CASFSPGRQLEAFF.

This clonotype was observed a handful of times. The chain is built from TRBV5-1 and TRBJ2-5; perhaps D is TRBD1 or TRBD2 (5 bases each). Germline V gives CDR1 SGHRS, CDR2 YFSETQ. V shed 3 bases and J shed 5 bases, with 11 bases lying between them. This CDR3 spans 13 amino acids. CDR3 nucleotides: TGCGCCAGCAGCTCGGGGCCACGGGAGACCCAGTACTTC. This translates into CASSSGPRETQYF. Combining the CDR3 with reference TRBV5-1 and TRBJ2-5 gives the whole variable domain KAGVTQTPRYLIKTRGQQVTLSCSPISGHRSVSWYQQTPGQGLQFLFEYFSETQRNKGNFPGRFSGRQFSNSRSEMNVSTLELGDSALYLCASSSGPRETQYFGPGTRLLVL.

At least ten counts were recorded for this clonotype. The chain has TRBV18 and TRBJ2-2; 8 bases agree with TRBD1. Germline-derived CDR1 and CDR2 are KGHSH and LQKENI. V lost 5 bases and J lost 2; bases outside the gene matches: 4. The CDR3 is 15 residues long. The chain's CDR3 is CASSSTGVNTGELFF. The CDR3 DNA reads TGTGCCAGCTCATCGACAGGGGTAAACACCGGGGAGCTGTTTTTT.

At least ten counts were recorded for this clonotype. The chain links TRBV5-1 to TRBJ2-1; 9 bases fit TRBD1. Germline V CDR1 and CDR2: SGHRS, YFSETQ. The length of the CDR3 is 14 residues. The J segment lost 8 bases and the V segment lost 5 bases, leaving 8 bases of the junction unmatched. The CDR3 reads CASRRGQGTDEQFF. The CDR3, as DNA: TGCGCCAGCAGGCGGGGACAGGGAACTGATGAGCAGTTCTTC.

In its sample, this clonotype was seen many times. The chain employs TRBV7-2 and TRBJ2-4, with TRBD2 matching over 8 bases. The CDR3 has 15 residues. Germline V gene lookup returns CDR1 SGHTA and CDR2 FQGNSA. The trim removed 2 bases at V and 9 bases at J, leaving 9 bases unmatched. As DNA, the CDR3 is TGTGCCAGCAGCTTATCTGGGACTAGGTCTGGCATTCAGTACTTC. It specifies CASSLSGTRSGIQYF.

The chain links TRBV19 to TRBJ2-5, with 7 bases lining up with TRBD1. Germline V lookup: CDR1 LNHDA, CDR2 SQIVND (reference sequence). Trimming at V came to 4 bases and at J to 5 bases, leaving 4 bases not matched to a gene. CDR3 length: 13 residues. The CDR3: CASSNRGAETQYF. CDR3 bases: TGTGCCAGTAGTAACAGGGGCGCGGAGACCCAGTACTTC.

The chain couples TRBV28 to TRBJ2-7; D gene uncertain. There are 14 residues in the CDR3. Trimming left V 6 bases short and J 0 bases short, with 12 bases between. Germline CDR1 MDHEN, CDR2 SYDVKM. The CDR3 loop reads CASSPRMTSYEQYF. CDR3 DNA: TGTGCCAGCAGCCCCCGTATGACCTCCTACGAGCAGTACTTC. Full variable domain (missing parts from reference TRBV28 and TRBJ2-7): DVKVTQSSRYLVKRTGEKVFLECVQDMDHENMFWYRQDPGLGLRLIYFSYDVKMKEKGDIPEGYSVSREKKERFSLILESASTNQTSMYLCASSPRMTSYEQYFGPGTRLTVT.

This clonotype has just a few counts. CDR3 loop: CASSQAIATRAFF. CDR3 nucleotide sequence: TGTGCCAGCAGCCAAGCCATCGCGACTCGGGCTTTCTTT. The rearrangement links TRBV4-2 to TRBJ1-1; D ambiguous. V was clipped by 1 base and J by 11 bases, with 14 bases between them. Per germline, CDR1 LGHNA and CDR2 YNFKEQ. This CDR3 has 13 amino acids.

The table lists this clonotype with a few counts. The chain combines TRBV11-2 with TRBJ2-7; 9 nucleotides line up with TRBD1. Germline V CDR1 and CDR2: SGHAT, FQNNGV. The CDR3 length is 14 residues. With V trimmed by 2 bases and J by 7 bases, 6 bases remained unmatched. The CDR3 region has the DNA TGTGCCAGCAGCTTAATACAGGGGGCACGGGAGCAGTACTTC. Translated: CASSLIQGAREQYF.

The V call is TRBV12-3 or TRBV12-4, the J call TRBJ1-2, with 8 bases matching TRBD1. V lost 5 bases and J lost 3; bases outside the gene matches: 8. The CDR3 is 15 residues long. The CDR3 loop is CASSTLEDRDYGYTF. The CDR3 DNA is TGTGCCAGCAGTACTCTAGAGGACAGGGACTATGGCTACACCTTC.